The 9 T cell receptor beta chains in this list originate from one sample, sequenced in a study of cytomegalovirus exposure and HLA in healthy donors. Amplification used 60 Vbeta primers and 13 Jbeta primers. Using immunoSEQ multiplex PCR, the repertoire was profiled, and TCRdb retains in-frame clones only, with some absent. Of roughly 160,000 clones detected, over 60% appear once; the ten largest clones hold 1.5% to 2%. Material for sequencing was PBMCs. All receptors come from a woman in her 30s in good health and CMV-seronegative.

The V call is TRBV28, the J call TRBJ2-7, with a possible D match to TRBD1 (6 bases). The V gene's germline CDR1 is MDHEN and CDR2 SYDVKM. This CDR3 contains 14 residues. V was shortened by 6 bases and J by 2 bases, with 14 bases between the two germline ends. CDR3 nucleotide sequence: TGTGCCAGCAGGCCTCAGGGGCCCGCCTACGAGCAGTACTTC. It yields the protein CASRPQGPAYEQYF. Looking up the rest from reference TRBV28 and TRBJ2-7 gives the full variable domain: DVKVTQSSRYLVKRTGEKVFLECVQDMDHENMFWYRQDPGLGLRLIYFSYDVKMKEKGDIPEGYSVSREKKERFSLILESASTNQTSMYLCASRPQGPAYEQYFGPGTRLTVT.

The CDR3 nucleotides read TGCGCCAGCAGCTCCCACGCGCAGGGAATCTACGAGCAGTACTTC. It codes for CASSSHAQGIYEQYF. This chain links TRBV5-1 with TRBJ2-7; D is perhaps TRBD1 (5 bases). Trimming shortened V by 3 bases and J by 3 bases, and 16 bases separated the two germline ends. The CDR3 contains 15 residues. Germline values: CDR1 SGHRS, CDR2 YFSETQ.

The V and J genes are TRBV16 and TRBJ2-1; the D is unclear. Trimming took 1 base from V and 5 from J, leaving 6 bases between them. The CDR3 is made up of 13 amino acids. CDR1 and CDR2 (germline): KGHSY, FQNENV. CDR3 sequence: CASSQYLDNEQFF. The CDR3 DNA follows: TGTGCCAGCAGCCAATACCTAGACAATGAGCAGTTCTTC.

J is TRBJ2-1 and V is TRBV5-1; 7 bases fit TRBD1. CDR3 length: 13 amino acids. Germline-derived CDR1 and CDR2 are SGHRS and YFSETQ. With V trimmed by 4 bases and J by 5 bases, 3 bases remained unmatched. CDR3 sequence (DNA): TGCGCCAGCAGCCTGGGGACAGACAATGAGCAGTTCTTC. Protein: CASSLGTDNEQFF.

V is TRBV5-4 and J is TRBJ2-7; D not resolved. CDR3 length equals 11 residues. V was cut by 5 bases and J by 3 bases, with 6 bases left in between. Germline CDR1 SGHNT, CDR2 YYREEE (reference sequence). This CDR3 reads CASSGDYEQYF. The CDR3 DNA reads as TGTGCCAGCAGTGGAGACTACGAGCAGTACTTC.

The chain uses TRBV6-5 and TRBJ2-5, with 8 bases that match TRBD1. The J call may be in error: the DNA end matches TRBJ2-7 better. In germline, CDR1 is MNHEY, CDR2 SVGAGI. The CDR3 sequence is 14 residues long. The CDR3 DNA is TGTGCCAGCAGCTCCAGGACAGGGTCCTACGAGCAGTACTTC. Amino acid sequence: CASSSRTGSYEQYF.

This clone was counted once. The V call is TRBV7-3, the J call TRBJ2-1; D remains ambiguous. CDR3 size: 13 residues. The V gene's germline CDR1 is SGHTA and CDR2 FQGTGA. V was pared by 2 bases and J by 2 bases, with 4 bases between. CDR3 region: CASSLGPYNEQFF. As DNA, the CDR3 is TGTGCCAGCAGCTTAGGCCCCTACAATGAGCAGTTCTTC.

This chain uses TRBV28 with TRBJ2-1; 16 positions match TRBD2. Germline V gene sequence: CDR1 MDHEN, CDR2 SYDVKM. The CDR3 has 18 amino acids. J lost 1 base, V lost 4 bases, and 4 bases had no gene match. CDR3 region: CASSSGLAGGPSYNEQFF. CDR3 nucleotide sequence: TGTGCCAGCAGTTCGGGACTAGCGGGAGGGCCTTCCTACAATGAGCAGTTCTTC.

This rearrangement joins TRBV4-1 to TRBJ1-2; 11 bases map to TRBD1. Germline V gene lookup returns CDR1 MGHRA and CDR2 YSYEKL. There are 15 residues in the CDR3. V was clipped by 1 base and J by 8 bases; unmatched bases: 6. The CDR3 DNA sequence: TGCGCCAGCAGCCAAGGAAGGGACAGGGGGTTCGGCTACACCTTC. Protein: CASSQGRDRGFGYTF.